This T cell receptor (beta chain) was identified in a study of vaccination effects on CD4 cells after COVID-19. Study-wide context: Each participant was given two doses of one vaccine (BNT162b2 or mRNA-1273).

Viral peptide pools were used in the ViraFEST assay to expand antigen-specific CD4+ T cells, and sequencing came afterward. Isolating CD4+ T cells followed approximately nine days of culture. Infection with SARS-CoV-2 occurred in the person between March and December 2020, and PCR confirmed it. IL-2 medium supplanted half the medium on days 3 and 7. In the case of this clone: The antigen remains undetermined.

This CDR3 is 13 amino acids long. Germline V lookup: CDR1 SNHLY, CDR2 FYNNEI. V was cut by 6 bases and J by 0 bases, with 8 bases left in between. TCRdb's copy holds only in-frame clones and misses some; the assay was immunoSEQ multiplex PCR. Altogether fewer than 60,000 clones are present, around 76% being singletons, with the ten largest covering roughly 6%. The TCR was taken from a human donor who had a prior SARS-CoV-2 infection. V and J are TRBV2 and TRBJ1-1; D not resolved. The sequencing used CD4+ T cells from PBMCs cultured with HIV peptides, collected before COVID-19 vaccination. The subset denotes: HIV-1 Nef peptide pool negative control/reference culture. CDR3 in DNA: TGTGCCAGCAGCCCCGAAATGAACACTGAAGCTTTCTTT. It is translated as CASSPEMNTEAFF.